Shown below are 24 T cell receptor beta chains from a single sample sequenced in a study of CD8+CD57+ T cells in acquired aplastic anemia. For CDR3 and TCR beta VDJ profiling, genomic DNA was the template used. TCRdb independently ran MiXCR on the reads; one entry per CDR3 protein. The sample yields roughly 160,000 distinct CDR3 sequences, around 50% seen once. Individuals selected for sequencing had exhibited CD8+CD57+ cell expansion on flow cytometry. Sequenced input: sorted CD4+, CD8+, or CD8+CD57+ T cells (not recorded which) from PBMCs. The source of these receptors is a human donor with aplastic anemia.

The gene calls are TRBV2 and TRBJ1-2, with 9 bases matching TRBD1. CDR1 and CDR2 (germline): SNHLY, FYNNEI. V lost 6 bases to trimming and J lost 7 bases; unmatched junction nucleotides: 15. The CDR3 is 16 residues long. The CDR3 DNA follows: TGTGCCAGCAGCCCACCCCGGGACAGGGCCGTACGTGGCTACACCTTC. This sequence encodes CASSPPRDRAVRGYTF. The full variable domain, its missing parts supplied by reference TRBV2 and TRBJ1-2, is EPEVTQTPSHQVTQMGQEVILRCVPISNHLYFYWYRQILGQKVEFLVSFYNNEISEKSEIFDDQFSVERPDGSNFTLKIRSTKLEDSAMYFCASSPPRDRAVRGYTFGSGTRLTVV.

In regard to this clonotype: A much larger clone lies a single base off, so this may be a read error. The genes are TRBV29-1 and TRBJ2-7, with D unclear. V was cut by 0 bases and J by 0 bases, with 15 bases left in between. The germline V gene encodes CDR1 SQVTM and CDR2 ANQGSEA. The CDR3 covers 16 residues. The chain's CDR3 is CSVEELTVTSSYEQYF. Here the CDR3 DNA reads TGCAGCGTTGAAGAACTGACTGTTACGAGCTCCTACGAGCAGTACTTC.

At least ten counts were recorded for this clonotype. CDR3 sequence (DNA): TGTGCCAGCACCCTGGGGCGGGTCTCTGGGGCCAACGTCCTGACTTTC. Translation: CASTLGRVSGANVLTF. The chain combines TRBV5-8 with TRBJ2-6; the D gene could be TRBD1 or TRBD2 (5 bases each). Per germline, CDR1 SGHTS and CDR2 YDEGEE. The CDR3 has 16 amino acids. Trimming pared 6 bases from V and 0 bases from J, leaving 13 bases between.

The rearrangement links TRBV7-9 to TRBJ1-1; possibly TRBD1 for D (5 bases). This CDR3 has 15 amino acids. Germline CDR1 and CDR2: SEHNR and FQNEAQ (reference sequence). Trimming shortened V by 5 bases and J by 3 bases, and 16 bases separated the two germline ends. The CDR3 bases are TGTGCCAGCAGCCCTGGAGACGGAGGGGACACTGAAGCTTTCTTT. Translating it yields CASSPGDGGDTEAFF.

Details on this clonotype: This could be a read error, since a much larger clone is one nucleotide away. CDR3 DNA: TGTGCCAGCAGCTTAAACCGGGGATTGGGGACTGAAGCTTTCTTT. Translation gives CASSLNRGLGTEAFF. The J gene is TRBJ1-1, the V gene TRBV7-3; D not certain. The V gene's germline CDR1 is SGHTA and CDR2 FQGTGA. The CDR3 runs 15 residues. V lost 1 base and J 5 bases, leaving 14 bases between the germline ends.

Comments on this clonotype: The junction departs from germline at one end; a sequencing error may be responsible. As DNA, the CDR3 is TGCGCCAGCAGAGCAATAGGAGCTAACTATGGCTACACCTTC. Its protein product is CASRAIGANYGYTF. The chain is built from TRBV7-8 and TRBJ1-2; unclear D gene. In germline, CDR1 is SGHVS, CDR2 FQNEAQ. The CDR3 length is 14 residues.

The genes are TRBV20-1 and TRBJ2-1, with 9 bases matching TRBD1. J was trimmed by 2 bases and V by 5 bases; bases with no gene match: 7. The CDR3 sequence is 15 residues long. Germline lookup yields CDR1 DFQATT and CDR2 SNEGSKA (reference sequence). This CDR3 is CSAQPRDRAYNEQFF. CDR3 nucleotides: TGCAGTGCTCAACCGCGGGACAGGGCCTACAATGAGCAGTTCTTC.

The chain links TRBV12-3 or TRBV12-4 to TRBJ1-1; TRBD1 might be the D (5 bases). The CDR3 is 15 residues long. Between the trimmed V and J ends, which lost 6 bases and 1 base, there was a span of 15 bases. Here the CDR3 DNA reads TGTGCCAGCAGACGGACCAGACAGCGGAACACTGAAGCTTTCTTT. It encodes CASRRTRQRNTEAFF.

Comments on this clonotype: One junction end disagrees with the germline gene, perhaps due to a read error. The rearrangement links TRBV11-3 to TRBJ2-7; maybe TRBD2 (6 bases). The CDR3 covers 14 residues. In germline, CDR1 is SGHNT, CDR2 YENEEA. The CDR3 nucleotides are TGTGCCAGCAGCTTAGCGGGAGCGATCTACGTGCAGTACTTC. This sequence encodes CASSLAGAIYVQYF.

The chain combines TRBV5-1 with TRBJ2-1; 14 bases fit TRBD2. Germline V CDR1 and CDR2: SGHRS, YFSETQ. The CDR3 contains 17 residues. Trimming removed 4 bases from V and 5 bases from J; junction bases left unmatched: 8. The CDR3 spells CASSHGTSGRPNNEQFF. CDR3 sequence (DNA): TGCGCCAGCAGCCACGGGACTAGCGGGAGACCCAACAATGAGCAGTTCTTC.

The chain is built from TRBV25-1 and TRBJ2-3; D is undetermined. Trimming removed 5 bases from V and 8 bases from J, with 11 bases in between. The length of the CDR3 is 12 residues. Germline V gene lookup returns CDR1 MGHDK and CDR2 SYGVNS. The CDR3 DNA is TGTGCCAGCAGTTCTGGAATAGCTACGCAGTATTTT. Its translation: CASSSGIATQYF.

A few counts support this clonotype. The rearrangement joins TRBV6-5 to TRBJ1-1, with unresolved D. CDR1 and CDR2 (germline): MNHEY, SVGAGI. The CDR3 length is 14 residues. V was trimmed by 2 bases and J by 3 bases, leaving 10 bases between them. DNA for the CDR3: TGTGCCAGCAGTTACGCGGTGGAGGACACTGAAGCTTTCTTT. This codes for CASSYAVEDTEAFF.

This clonotype came up many times. V gene TRBV14 combines with J gene TRBJ2-5, with a possible D match to TRBD1 (5 bases). CDR1 and CDR2 from the germline V gene are SGHDN and FVKESK. V was pared by 8 bases and J by 4 bases, with 11 bases between. CDR3 length: 12 residues. CDR3 nucleotides: TGTGCCAGCTCCAGGGTAATAGAGACCCAGTACTTC. The encoded protein is CASSRVIETQYF.

At least ten counts were recorded for this clonotype. The V and J genes are TRBV11-2 and TRBJ1-5; D might be TRBD1 (5 bases). Per germline, CDR1 SGHAT and CDR2 FQNNGV. The CDR3 is made up of 15 amino acids. V was cut by 3 bases and J by 4 bases, with 13 bases left in between. This CDR3 reads CASSLGQGPNQPQHF. The CDR3 DNA follows: TGTGCCAGCAGCTTGGGGCAGGGACCAAATCAGCCCCAGCATTTT.

The gene calls are TRBV29-1 and TRBJ1-1; D is perhaps TRBD1 (5 bases). CDR1 is SQVTM, CDR2 ANQGSEA, per germline. The CDR3 has 12 amino acids. Deletions cut 3 bases from V and 4 bases from J, with 9 bases between. CDR3 amino acids: CSVDGRVTEAFF. The DNA of the CDR3 is TGCAGCGTTGATGGCAGGGTCACTGAAGCTTTCTTT.

The gene calls are TRBV2 and TRBJ2-5; D may be TRBD2 (5 bases). The length of the CDR3 is 12 residues. CDR1 is SNHLY, CDR2 FYNNEI, per germline. The germline V and J ends were trimmed by 3 bases and 4 bases, with 6 bases remaining between them. The CDR3 DNA sequence: TGTGCCAGCAGTGATGCGGGAGAGACCCAGTACTTC. Translation: CASSDAGETQYF. The variable domain in full, completed from reference TRBV2 and TRBJ2-5, reads EPEVTQTPSHQVTQMGQEVILRCVPISNHLYFYWYRQILGQKVEFLVSFYNNEISEKSEIFDDQFSVERPDGSNFTLKIRSTKLEDSAMYFCASSDAGETQYFGPGTRLLVL.

Within the sample, this clonotype is medium-sized (0.01 to 0.1%). The chain employs TRBV6-4 and TRBJ1-2; the D gene is possibly TRBD1 (5 bases). CDR3 length equals 13 residues. CDR1 MRHNA and CDR2 SNTAGT come from the germline V gene. Trimming took 3 bases from V and 2 from J, leaving 7 bases between them. The CDR3 is CASSETANYGYTF. Here the CDR3 DNA reads TGTGCCAGCAGTGAGACAGCAAACTATGGCTACACCTTC.

This clonotype was recorded at least ten times. CDR3 nucleotides: TGTGCCTCCCAACAGGGAATGAACTCCAATGAGCAGTTCTTC. Protein: CASQQGMNSNEQFF. J is TRBJ2-1 and V is TRBV2; a weak D match, TRBD1 (6 bases). V was trimmed by 11 bases and J by 6 bases, leaving 20 bases between them. This CDR3 spans 14 amino acids. The germline gives CDR1 SNHLY, CDR2 FYNNEI.

There are many counts of this clonotype. The V gene is TRBV19, the J gene TRBJ2-7; 7 bases are a match to TRBD1. The trim removed 7 bases at V and 2 bases at J, leaving 11 bases unmatched. The CDR3 extends over 15 amino acids. The germline V gene encodes CDR1 LNHDA and CDR2 SQIVND (reference sequence). The CDR3: CASTPAAGGPYEQYF. For the CDR3, the DNA is TGTGCCAGTACCCCGGCGGCAGGGGGACCCTACGAGCAGTACTTC.

Only one count was recorded for this clonotype. The rearrangement uses TRBV15 and TRBJ1-3; D is unresolved. The CDR3 extends over 17 amino acids. Trimming pared 1 base from V and 0 bases from J, leaving 13 bases between. CDR1 is LNHNV, CDR2 YYDKDF, per germline (reference sequence). The DNA of the CDR3 is TGTGCCACCAGCAGAGGCGGCACTCTAGACTCTGGAAACACCATATATTTT. Its translation is CATSRGGTLDSGNTIYF.

V gene TRBV2 combines with J gene TRBJ1-2, with a weak D call TRBD1 (5 bases). The CDR3 loop spans 13 amino acids. V lost 1 base to trimming and J lost 3 bases, with 6 bases between them. The V gene's germline CDR1 is SNHLY and CDR2 FYNNEI. The CDR3 sequence is CASSEVGDYGYTF. Here the CDR3 DNA reads TGTGCCAGCAGTGAAGTAGGGGACTATGGCTACACCTTC.

The genes are TRBV7-2 and TRBJ1-1, with TRBD1 matching 8 bases. V lost 4 bases to trimming and J lost 0 bases; unmatched junction nucleotides: 4. The CDR3 contains 15 residues. The germline gives CDR1 SGHTA, CDR2 FQGNSA. This chain's CDR3 is CASSYYRGMNTEAFF. In DNA form, the CDR3 reads TGTGCCAGCAGCTACTACAGGGGGATGAACACTGAAGCTTTCTTT.

The chain has TRBV29-1 and TRBJ2-1, with D unclear. V was shortened by 3 bases and J by 6 bases, with 9 bases between the two germline ends. The length of the CDR3 is 12 residues. Per germline, CDR1 SQVTM and CDR2 ANQGSEA. The CDR3 DNA follows: TGCAGCGTTGAGGGTCGGATCAATGAGCAGTTCTTC. Translation: CSVEGRINEQFF.

This clonotype was seen more than once but under ten times. V is TRBV2 and J is TRBJ1-2; D call uncertain. V was shortened by 2 bases and J by 4 bases, with 14 bases between the two germline ends. The CDR3 extends over 15 amino acids. Germline loops: CDR1 SNHLY, CDR2 FYNNEI. CDR3 DNA sequence: TGTGCCAGCAGTGAAACCGGGGAGTTTGGCTATGGCTACACCTTC. Protein sequence: CASSETGEFGYGYTF.